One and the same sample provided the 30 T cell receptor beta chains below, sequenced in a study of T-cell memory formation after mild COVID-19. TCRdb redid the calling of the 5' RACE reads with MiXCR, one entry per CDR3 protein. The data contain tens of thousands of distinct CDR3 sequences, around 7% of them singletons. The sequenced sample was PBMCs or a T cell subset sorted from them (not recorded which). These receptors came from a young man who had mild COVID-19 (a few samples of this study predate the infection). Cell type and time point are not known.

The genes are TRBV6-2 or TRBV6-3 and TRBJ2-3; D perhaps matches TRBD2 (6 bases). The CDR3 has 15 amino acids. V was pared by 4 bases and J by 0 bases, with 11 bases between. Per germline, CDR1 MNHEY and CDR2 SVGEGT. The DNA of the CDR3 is TGTGCCAGCAGTTTAGCGGTCTTTAGCACAGATACGCAGTATTTT. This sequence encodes CASSLAVFSTDTQYF.

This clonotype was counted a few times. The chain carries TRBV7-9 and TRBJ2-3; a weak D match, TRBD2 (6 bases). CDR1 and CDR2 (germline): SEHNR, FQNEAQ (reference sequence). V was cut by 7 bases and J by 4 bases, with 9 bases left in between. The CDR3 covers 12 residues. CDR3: CASILAADTQYF. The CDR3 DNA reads TGTGCCAGCATACTAGCCGCAGATACGCAGTATTTT.

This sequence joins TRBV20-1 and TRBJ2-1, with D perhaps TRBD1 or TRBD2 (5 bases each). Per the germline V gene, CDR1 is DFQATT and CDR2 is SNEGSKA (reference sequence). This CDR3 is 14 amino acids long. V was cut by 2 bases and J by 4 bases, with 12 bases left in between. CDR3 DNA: TGCAGTGCTAGAAAGGTTGGGGGATACAATGAGCAGTTCTTC. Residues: CSARKVGGYNEQFF.

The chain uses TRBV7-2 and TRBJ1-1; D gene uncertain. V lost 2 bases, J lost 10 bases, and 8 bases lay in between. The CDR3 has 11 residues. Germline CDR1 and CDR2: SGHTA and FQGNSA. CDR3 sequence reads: CASSLMVGAFF. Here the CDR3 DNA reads TGTGCCAGCAGCTTAATGGTGGGAGCTTTCTTT.

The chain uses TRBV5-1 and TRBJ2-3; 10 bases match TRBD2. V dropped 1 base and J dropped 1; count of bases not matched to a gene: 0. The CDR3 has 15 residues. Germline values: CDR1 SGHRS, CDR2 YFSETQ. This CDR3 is CASSLTSGGTDTQYF. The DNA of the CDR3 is TGCGCCAGCAGCTTGACTAGCGGGGGCACAGATACGCAGTATTTT.

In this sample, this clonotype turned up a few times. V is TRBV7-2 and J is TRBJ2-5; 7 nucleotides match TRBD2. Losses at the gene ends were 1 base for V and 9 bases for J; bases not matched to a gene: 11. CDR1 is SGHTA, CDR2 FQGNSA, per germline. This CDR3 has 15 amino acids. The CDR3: CASSLDGTTREAQYF. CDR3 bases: TGTGCCAGCAGCTTAGACGGGACTACCAGGGAGGCCCAGTACTTC.

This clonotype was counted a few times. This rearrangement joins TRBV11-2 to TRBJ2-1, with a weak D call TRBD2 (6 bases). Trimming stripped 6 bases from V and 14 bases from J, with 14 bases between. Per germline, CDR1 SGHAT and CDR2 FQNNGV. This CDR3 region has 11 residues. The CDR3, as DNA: TGTGCCAGCAGTTCCGGGGGTTATAAGTTCTTC. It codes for CASSSGGYKFF. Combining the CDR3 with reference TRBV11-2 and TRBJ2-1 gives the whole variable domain EAGVAQSPRYKIIEKRQSVAFWCNPISGHATLYWYQQILGQGPKLLIQFQNNGVVDDSQLPKDRFSAERLKGVDSTLKIQPAKLEDSAVYLCASSSGGYKFFGPGTRLTVL.

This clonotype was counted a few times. The chain's CDR3 is CASSSRTSSETQYF. The DNA of the CDR3 is TGTGCCAGCAGCTCCAGGACTAGTTCGGAGACCCAGTACTTC. V is TRBV5-4 and J is TRBJ2-5; 7 bases map to TRBD2. CDR3 length: 14 amino acids. Germline V gene sequence: CDR1 SGHNT, CDR2 YYREEE (reference sequence). V was clipped by 3 bases and J by 5 bases; unmatched bases: 7.

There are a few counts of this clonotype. The CDR3 DNA follows: TGTGCCAGCACCGGGGCAGGGTTGGAGACCCAGTACTTC. Protein: CASTGAGLETQYF. The chain links TRBV5-4 to TRBJ2-5; D assignment may be TRBD1 or TRBD2 (5 bases each). CDR1 is SGHNT and CDR2 is YYREEE in the germline V gene (reference sequence). With 6 bases removed from V and 5 bases from J, the gap between germline ends came to 14 bases. CDR3 length: 13 amino acids. Variable domain in full (rest from reference TRBV5-4 and TRBJ2-5): ETGVTQSPTHLIKTRGQQVTLRCSSQSGHNTVSWYQQALGQGPQFIFQYYREEENGRGNFPPRFSGLQFPNYSSELNVNALELDDSALYLCASTGAGLETQYFGPGTRLLVL.

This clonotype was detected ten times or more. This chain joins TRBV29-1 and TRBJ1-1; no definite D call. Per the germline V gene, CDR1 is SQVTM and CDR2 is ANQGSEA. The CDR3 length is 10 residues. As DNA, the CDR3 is TGCATGGTTACGAACACTGAAGCTTTCTTT. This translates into CMVTNTEAFF.

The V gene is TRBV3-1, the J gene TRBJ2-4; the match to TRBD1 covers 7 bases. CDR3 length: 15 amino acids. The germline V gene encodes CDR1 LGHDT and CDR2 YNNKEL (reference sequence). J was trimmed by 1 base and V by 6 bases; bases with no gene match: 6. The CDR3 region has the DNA TGTGCCAGCAGTGCGCCGGGACAGGCCAAAAACATTCAGTACTTC. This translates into CASSAPGQAKNIQYF.

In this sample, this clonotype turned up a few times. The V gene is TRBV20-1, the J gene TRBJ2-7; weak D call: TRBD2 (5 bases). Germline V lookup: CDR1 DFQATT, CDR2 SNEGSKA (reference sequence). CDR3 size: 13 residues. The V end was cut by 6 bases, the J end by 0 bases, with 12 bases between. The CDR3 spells CSAAGRSSYEQYF. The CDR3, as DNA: TGCAGTGCCGCGGGCCGAAGCTCCTACGAGCAGTACTTC.

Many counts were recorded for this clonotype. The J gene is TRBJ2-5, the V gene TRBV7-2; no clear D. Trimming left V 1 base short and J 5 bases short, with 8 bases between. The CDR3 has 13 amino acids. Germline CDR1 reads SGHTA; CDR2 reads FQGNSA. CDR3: CASSLGNRETQYF. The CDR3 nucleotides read TGTGCCAGCAGCTTAGGGAACCGGGAGACCCAGTACTTC.

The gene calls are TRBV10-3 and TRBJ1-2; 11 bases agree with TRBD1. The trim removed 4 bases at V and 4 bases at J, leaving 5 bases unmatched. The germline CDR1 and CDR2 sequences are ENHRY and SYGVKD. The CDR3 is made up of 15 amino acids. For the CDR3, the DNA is TGTGCCATCAGTGGGACAGGGGGCCTCAGCTATGGCTACACCTTC. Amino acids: CAISGTGGLSYGYTF.

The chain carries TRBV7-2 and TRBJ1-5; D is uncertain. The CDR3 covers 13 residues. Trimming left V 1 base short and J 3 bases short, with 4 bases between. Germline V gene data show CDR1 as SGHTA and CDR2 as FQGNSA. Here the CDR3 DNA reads TGTGCCAGCAGCTTAGGGCCCAATCAGCCCCAGCATTTT. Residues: CASSLGPNQPQHF.

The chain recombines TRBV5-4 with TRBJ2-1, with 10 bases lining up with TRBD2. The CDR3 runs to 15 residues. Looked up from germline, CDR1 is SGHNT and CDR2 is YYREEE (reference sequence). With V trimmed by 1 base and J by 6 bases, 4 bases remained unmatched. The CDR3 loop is CASSLQLAGFNEQFF. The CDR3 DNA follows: TGTGCCAGCAGCTTGCAACTAGCGGGGTTCAATGAGCAGTTCTTC.

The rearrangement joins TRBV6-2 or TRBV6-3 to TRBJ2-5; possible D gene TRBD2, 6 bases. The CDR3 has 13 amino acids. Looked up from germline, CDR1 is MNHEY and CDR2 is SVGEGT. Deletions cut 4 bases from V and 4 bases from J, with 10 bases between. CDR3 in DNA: TGTGCCAGCAGTTCGGGACTTATAGAGACCCAGTACTTC. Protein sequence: CASSSGLIETQYF.

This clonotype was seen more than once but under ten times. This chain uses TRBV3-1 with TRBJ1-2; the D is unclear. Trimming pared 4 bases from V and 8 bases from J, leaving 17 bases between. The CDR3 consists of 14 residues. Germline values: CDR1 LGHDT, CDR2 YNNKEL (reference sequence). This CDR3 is CASSRAGEINGYTF. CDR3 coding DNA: TGTGCCAGCAGCCGAGCCGGGGAGATTAACGGCTACACCTTC.

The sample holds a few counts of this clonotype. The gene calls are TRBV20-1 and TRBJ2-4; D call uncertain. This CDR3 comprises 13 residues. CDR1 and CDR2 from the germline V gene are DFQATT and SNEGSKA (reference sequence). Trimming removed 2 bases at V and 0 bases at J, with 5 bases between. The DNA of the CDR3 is TGCAGTGCTAGAAAGGGAGCCAAAAACATTCAGTACTTC. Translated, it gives CSARKGAKNIQYF.

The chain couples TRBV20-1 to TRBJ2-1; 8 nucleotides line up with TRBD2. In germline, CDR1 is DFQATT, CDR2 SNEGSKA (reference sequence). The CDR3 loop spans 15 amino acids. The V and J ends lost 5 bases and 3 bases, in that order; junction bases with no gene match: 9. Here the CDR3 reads CSAPQAGAFYNEQFF. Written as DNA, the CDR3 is TGCAGTGCTCCTCAAGCGGGGGCCTTCTACAATGAGCAGTTCTTC.

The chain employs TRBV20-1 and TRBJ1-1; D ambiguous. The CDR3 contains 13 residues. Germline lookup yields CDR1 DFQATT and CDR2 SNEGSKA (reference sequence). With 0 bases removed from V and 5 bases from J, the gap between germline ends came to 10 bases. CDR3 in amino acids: CSARDSGGTEAFF. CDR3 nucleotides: TGCAGTGCTAGAGACTCGGGAGGAACTGAAGCTTTCTTT.

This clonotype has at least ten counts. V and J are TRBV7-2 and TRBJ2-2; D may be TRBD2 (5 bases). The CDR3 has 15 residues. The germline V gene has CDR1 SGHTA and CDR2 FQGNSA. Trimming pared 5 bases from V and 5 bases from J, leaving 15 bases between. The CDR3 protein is CASSRGKARTGELFF. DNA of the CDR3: TGTGCCAGCAGCCGAGGGAAGGCTCGAACCGGGGAGCTGTTTTTT.

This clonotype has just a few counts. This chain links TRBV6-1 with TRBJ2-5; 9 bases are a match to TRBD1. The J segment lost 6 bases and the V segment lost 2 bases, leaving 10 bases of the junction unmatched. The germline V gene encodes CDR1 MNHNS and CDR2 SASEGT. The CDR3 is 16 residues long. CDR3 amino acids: CASSEPGTGRSKTQYF. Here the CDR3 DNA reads TGTGCCAGCAGTGAACCAGGGACAGGGAGGTCAAAGACCCAGTACTTC.

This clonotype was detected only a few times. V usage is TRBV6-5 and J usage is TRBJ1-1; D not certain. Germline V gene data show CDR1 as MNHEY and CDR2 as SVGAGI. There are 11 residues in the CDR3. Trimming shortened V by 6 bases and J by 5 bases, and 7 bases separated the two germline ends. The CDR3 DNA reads TGTGCCAGCAGGAAAAGAACTGAAGCTTTCTTT. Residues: CASRKRTEAFF.

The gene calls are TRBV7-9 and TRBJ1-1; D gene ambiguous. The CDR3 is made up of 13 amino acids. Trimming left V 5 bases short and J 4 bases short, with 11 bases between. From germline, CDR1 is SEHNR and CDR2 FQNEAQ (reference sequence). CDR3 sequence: CASSPRESTEAFF. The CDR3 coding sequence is TGTGCCAGCAGCCCCCGGGAGTCCACTGAAGCTTTCTTT.

As DNA, the CDR3 is TGTGCCAGCAGCTTACGGCAGGGGCAAGAGACCCAGTACTTC. It codes for CASSLRQGQETQYF. V usage is TRBV7-9 and J usage is TRBJ2-5; D might be TRBD1 (6 bases). This CDR3 has 14 residues. Looked up from germline, CDR1 is SEHNR and CDR2 is FQNEAQ (reference sequence). Trimming stripped 2 bases from V and 2 bases from J, with 9 bases between.

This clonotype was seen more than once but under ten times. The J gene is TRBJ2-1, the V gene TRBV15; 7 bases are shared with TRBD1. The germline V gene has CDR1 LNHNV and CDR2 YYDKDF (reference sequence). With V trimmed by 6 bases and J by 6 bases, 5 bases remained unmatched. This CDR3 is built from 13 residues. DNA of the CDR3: TGTGCCACCAGGGAGACAGGGCGCAATGAGCAGTTCTTC. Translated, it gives CATRETGRNEQFF.

The CDR3 loop is CASSYLLRRGGGEETQYF. The DNA of the CDR3 is TGTGCCAGCAGTTACCTCCTACGGCGGGGGGGCGGAGAAGAGACCCAGTACTTC. The chain recombines TRBV6-2 or TRBV6-3 with TRBJ2-5; 9 nucleotides line up with TRBD2. CDR1 and CDR2 (germline): MNHEY, SVGEGT. The length of the CDR3 is 18 residues. The V and J ends lost 2 bases and 3 bases, in that order; junction bases with no gene match: 13.

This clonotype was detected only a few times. The CDR3 region has the DNA TGTGCCAGCAGCCCCCAGGGAGGGTCGTCAGATACGCAGTATTTT. It specifies CASSPQGGSSDTQYF. J is TRBJ2-3 and V is TRBV7-3, with 7 bases identical to TRBD2. This CDR3 has 15 residues. The germline V gene has CDR1 SGHTA and CDR2 FQGTGA. Unmatched junction bases numbered 9, after V lost 5 bases and J lost 4 bases.

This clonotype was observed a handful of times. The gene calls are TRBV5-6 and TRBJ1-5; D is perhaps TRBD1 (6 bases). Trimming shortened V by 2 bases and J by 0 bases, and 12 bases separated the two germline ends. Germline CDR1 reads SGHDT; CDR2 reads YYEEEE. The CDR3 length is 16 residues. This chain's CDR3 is CASSLGQPYSNQPQHF. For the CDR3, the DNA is TGTGCCAGCAGCTTAGGACAGCCCTATAGCAATCAGCCCCAGCATTTT.